A selection of T cell receptor beta chains follows, all from one sample in a study of tumor and adjacent non-tumor tissue in lung cancer. MiXCR, run by TCRdb on the multiplex PCR reads, gives a single entry per CDR3 protein. In the table there are approximately 100,000 distinct CDR3 sequences, about 64% of which are singletons. The sequenced sample consisted of distant non-tumor lung tissue. The receptor source for this set is a man in his sixties with non-small cell lung cancer. CDR3s include the opening cysteine and the closing phenylalanine or tryptophan. Fields, in order: V gene, J gene, D gene, clone size, CDR3 DNA, CDR3 protein. A D gene is named only where the DNA matches it firmly. Where a row states a size, it is once, few, many or the class of an expanded clone; other rows omit it.

TRBV11-2	TRBJ2-1	TRBD2	-	TGTGCCAGCAGCTTAGTCGGGAGGGCCTGTGAGCAGTCCTTC	CASSLVGRACEQSF
TRBV10-3	TRBJ2-3	TRBD2	few	TGTGCCATCAGTGAAGGCGCGGGAGAATATTTT	CAISEGAGEYF
TRBV5-4	TRBJ2-1	TRBD2	-	TGTGCCAGCAGCCCCGGGACTAGCGGGAAGTGTGAGCAGTTCTTC	CASSPGTSGKCEQFF
TRBV30	TRBJ2-7	-	many	TGTGCCTGGACCCCCGGGGACTCCTACGAGCAGTACTTC	CAWTPGDSYEQYF
TRBV5-6	TRBJ2-3	TRBD1	-	TGTGCCAGCAGCTTGGGACAGGGGACAACAATTAGCACAGATACGCAATGTTTT	CASSLGQGTTISTDTQCF
TRBV29-1	TRBJ2-3	TRBD2	-	TGCAGCGCTGTGCTAGCGGGGGGACCAGATATGCTGTATTTT	CSAVLAGGPDMLYF
TRBV7-9	TRBJ2-3	TRBD1	once	TGTGCCAGCGGCTTAGTAGGGGGCGCGCAGTATTTT	CASGLVGGAQYF
TRBV6-5	TRBJ2-3	TRBD1	once	TGTGCCAGCAGTTCTGACAGGGTACTGTTGAGTACGCACTATTTT	CASSSDRVLLSTHYF
TRBV6-5	TRBJ2-2	TRBD1	many	TGTGCCGCCCGACAGGGGACGAACACCGGGGAGCTGTTTTTT	CAARQGTNTGELFF
TRBV4-1	TRBJ2-1	TRBD2	-	TGCGCCAGAAGATCCTTGAGTACTAGCGGGGGGGGCAATGAGCAGTTCTTC	CARRSLSTSGGGNEQFF
TRBV6-2/TRBV6-3	TRBJ2-7	-	-	TGCGCCAGCAGTTACTCTTGGAGATACGAGCAGTACTTC	CASSYSWRYEQYF
TRBV24-1	TRBJ2-1	TRBD1	few	TGTGCCACCAGTGATTTCGGGACAGGGGGGTTCGATGAGCAGTTCTTC	CATSDFGTGGFDEQFF
TRBV7-9	TRBJ2-3	-	-	TGTGCCAGCCAGGTTGGAGGGGGCACAGATACGCAGTATTTT	CASQVGGGTDTQYF
TRBV29-1	TRBJ2-7	-	few	TGCAGCGTTGCCAGTGGTCAGGGGCTTAGCTACGAGCAGTACTTC	CSVASGQGLSYEQYF
TRBV5-6	TRBJ2-7	TRBD1	many	TGTGCCAGCAGTTTTACAGGGGGAACCTACGAGCAGTACTTC	CASSFTGGTYEQYF
TRBV6-5	TRBJ2-2	TRBD2	many	TGTGCCAGCAGTTACGGATGGACTAGCAGCACCGGGGAGCTGTTTTTT	CASSYGWTSSTGELFF